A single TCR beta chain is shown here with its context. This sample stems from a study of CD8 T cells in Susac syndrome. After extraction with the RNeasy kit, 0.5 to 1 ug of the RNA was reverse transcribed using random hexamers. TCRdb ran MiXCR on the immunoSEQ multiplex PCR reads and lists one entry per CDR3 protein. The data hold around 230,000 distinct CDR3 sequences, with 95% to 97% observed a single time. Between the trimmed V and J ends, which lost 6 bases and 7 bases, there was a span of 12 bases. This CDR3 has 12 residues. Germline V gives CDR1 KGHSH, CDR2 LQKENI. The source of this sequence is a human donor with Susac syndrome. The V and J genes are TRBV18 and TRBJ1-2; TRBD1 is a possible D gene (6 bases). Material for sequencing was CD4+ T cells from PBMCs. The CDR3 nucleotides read TGTGCCAGCTCCTACAGGGACGGTGGCTACACCTTC. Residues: CASSYRDGGYTF.